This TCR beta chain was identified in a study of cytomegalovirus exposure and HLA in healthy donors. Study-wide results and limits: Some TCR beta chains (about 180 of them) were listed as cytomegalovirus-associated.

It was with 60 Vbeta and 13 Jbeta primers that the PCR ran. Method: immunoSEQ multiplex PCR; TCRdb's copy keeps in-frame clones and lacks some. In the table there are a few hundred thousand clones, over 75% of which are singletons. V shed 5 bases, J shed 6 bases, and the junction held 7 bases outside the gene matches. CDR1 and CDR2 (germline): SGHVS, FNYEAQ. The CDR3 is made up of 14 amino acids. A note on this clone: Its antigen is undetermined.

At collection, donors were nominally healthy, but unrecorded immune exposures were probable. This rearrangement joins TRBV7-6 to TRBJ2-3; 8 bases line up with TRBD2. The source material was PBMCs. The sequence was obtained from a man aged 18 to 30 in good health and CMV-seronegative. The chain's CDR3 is CASSLPGGGDTQYF. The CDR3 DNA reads TGTGCCAGCAGCCTCCCGGGCGGGGGGGATACGCAGTATTTT.